This note documents a single TCR beta chain sequence. Its antigen is currently unknown. Researchers made TCR beta libraries by using iRepertoire HTBI primers and running Arm-PCR on CDR3 regions. TCRdb reanalysed the multiplex PCR reads using MiXCR and keeps one entry per CDR3 protein. This sample has hundreds of thousands of distinct CDR3 sequences, with 15% to 19% found just once. CDR1 and CDR2 (germline): SGHAT, FQNNGV. The J segment lost 9 bases and the V segment lost 3 bases, leaving 7 bases of the junction unmatched. The CDR3 totals 14 residues. Documented time point: newly diagnosed GD, antithyroid drugs for less than 3 months. Extracted RNA from PBMCs served as the source of the TCR library. These data belong to a study of regulatory T cells in long-lasting Graves disease. As for the study in general: Newly diagnosed Graves' patients had taken antithyroid drugs under 3 months. Study-wide results and limits: There were preferences for TRBV28, TRBJ1-2 and TRBJ2-5 in persistent disease.

The genes are TRBV11-2 and TRBJ2-1; the match to TRBD2 covers 8 bases. The sequence was collected from a female donor with Graves disease. The source material was peripheral blood mononuclear cells (PBMCs), sampled at new diagnosis, from a patient treated with antithyroid drugs. CDR3 region: CASSFSGAFGEQFF. CDR3 bases: TGTGCCAGCAGCTTTAGCGGGGCGTTCGGTGAGCAGTTCTTC.